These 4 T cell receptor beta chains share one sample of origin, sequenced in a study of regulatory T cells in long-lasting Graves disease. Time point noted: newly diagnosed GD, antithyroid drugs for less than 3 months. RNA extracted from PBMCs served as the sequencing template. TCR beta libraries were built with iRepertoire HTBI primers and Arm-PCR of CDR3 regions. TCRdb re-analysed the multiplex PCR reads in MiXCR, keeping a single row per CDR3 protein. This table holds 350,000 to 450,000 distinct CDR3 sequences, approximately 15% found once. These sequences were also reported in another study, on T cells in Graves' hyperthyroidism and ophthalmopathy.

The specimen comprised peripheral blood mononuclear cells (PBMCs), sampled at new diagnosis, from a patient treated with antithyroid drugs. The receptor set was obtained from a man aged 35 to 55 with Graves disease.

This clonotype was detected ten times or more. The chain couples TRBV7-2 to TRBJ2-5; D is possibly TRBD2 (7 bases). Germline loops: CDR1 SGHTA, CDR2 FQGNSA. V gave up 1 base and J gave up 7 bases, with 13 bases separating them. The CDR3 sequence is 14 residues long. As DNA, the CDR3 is TGTGCCAGCAGCTTAGACGGGGGAGGGGGGACCCAGTACTTC. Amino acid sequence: CASSLDGGGGTQYF.

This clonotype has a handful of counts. The CDR3 DNA reads TGCAGCGTCGGACAGGGTGACCAGCCCCAGCATTTT. Protein product: CSVGQGDQPQHF. The chain links TRBV29-1 to TRBJ1-5, with 8 nucleotides matching TRBD1. From germline, CDR1 is SQVTM and CDR2 ANQGSEA. Losses at the gene ends were 6 bases for V and 7 bases for J; bases not matched to a gene: 5. The CDR3 runs 12 residues.

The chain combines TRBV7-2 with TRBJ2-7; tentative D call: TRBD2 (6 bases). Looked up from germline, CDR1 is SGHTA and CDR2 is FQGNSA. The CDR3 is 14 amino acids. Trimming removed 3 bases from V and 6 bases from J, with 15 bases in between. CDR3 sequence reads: CASSFQERVGEQYF. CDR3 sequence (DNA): TGTGCCAGCAGCTTCCAGGAGCGGGTCGGCGAGCAGTACTTC.

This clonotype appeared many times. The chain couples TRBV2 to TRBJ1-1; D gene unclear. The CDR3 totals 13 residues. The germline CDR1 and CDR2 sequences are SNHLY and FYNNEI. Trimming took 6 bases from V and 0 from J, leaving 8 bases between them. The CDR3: CASRRIMNTEAFF. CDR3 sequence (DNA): TGTGCCAGCAGACGGATAATGAACACTGAAGCTTTCTTT.